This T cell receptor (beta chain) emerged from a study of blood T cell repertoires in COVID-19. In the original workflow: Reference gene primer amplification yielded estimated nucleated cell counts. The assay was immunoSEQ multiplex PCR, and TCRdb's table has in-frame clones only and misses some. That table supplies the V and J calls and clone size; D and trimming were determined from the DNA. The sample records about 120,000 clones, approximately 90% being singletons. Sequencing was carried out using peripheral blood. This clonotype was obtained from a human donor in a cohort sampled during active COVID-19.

CDR3 protein: CAWKEGLAYEQYF. The DNA for the CDR3 is TGTGCCTGGAAGGAGGGCCTCGCCTACGAGCAGTACTTC. The chain links TRBV30 to TRBJ2-7, with D possibly matching TRBD2 (6 bases). CDR1 GTSNPN and CDR2 SVGIG come from the germline V gene (reference sequence). Trimming pared 4 bases from V and 2 bases from J, leaving 12 bases between. The CDR3 sequence is 13 residues long.